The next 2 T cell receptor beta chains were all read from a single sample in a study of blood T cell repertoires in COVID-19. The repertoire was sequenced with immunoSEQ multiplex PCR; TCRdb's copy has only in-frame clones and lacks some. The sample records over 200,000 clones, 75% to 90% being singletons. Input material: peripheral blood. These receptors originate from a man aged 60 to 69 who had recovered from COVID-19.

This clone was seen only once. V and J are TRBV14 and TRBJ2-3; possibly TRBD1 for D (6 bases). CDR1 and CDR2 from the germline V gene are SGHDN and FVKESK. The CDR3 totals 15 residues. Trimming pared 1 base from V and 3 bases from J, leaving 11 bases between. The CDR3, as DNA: TGTGCCAGCAGCCAAGCCCAGCAGGGGACAGATACGCAGTATTTT. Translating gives CASSQAQQGTDTQYF.

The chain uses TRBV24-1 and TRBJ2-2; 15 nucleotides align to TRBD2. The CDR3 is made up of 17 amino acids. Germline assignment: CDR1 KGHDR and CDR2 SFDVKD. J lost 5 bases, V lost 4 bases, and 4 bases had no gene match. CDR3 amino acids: CATSDRGLAGGTGELFF. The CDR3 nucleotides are TGTGCCACCAGTGACCGTGGACTAGCGGGGGGGACCGGGGAGCTGTTTTTT.